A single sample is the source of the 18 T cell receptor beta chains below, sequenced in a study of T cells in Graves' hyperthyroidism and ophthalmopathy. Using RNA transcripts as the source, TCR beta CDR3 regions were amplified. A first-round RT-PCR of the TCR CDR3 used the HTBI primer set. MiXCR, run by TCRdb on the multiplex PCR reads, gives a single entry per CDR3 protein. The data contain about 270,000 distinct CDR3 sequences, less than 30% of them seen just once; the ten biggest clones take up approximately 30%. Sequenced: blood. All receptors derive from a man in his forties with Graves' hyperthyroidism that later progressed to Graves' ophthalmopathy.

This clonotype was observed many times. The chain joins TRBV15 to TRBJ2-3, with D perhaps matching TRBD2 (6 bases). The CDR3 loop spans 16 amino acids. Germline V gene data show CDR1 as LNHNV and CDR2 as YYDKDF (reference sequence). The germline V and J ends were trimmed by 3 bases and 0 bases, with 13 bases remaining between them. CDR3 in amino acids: CATSRSLAASTDTQYF. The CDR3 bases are TGTGCCACCAGCAGGTCGTTAGCGGCTAGCACAGATACGCAGTATTTT.

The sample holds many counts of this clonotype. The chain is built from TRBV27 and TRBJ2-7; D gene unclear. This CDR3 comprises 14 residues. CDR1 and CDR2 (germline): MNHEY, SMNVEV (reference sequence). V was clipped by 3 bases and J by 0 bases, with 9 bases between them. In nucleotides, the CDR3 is TGTGCCAGCAGTTTTACAGTCCACTCCTACGAGCAGTACTTC. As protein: CASSFTVHSYEQYF.

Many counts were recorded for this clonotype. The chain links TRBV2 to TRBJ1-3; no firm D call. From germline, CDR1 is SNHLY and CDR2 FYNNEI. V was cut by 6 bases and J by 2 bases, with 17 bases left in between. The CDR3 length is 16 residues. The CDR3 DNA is TGTGCCAGCAGCCCCGGACTACCAACCACTGGAAACACCATATATTTT. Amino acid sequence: CASSPGLPTTGNTIYF.

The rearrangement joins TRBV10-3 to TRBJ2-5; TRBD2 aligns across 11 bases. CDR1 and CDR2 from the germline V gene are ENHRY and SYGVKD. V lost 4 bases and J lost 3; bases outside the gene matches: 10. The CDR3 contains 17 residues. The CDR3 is CAISGSPGLADKETQYF. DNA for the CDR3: TGTGCCATCAGTGGCTCACCGGGACTAGCGGATAAAGAGACCCAGTACTTC.

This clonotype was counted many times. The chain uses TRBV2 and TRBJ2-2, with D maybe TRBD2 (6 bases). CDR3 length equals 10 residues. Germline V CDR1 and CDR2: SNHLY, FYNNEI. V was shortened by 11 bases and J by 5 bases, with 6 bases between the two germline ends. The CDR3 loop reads CAGGTGELFF. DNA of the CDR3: TGTGCCGGGGGGACCGGGGAGCTGTTTTTT.

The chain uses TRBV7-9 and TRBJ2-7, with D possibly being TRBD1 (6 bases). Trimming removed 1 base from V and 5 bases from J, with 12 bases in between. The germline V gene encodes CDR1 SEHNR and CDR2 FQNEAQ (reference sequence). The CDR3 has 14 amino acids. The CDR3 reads CASSLGSGVNEQYF. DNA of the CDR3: TGTGCCAGCAGCTTAGGGTCAGGGGTCAACGAGCAGTACTTC.

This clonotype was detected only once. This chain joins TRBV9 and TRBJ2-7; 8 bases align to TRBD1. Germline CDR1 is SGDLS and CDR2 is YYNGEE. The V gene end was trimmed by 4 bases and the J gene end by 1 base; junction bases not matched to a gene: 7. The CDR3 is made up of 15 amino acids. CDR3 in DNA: TGTGCCAGCAGCCCCCGACAGGGGACGTCCTACGAGCAGTACTTC. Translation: CASSPRQGTSYEQYF. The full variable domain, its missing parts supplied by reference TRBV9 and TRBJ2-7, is DSGVTQTPKHLITATGQRVTLRCSPRSGDLSVYWYQQSLDQGLQFLIQYYNGEERAKGNILERFSAQQFPDLHSELNLSSLELGDSALYFCASSPRQGTSYEQYFGPGTRLTVT.

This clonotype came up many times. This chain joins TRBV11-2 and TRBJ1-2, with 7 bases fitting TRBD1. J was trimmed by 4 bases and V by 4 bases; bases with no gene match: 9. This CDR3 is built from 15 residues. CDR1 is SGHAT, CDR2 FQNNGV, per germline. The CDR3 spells CASSSIGQAIYGYTF. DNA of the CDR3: TGTGCCAGCAGCTCCATCGGACAGGCTATCTATGGCTACACCTTC.

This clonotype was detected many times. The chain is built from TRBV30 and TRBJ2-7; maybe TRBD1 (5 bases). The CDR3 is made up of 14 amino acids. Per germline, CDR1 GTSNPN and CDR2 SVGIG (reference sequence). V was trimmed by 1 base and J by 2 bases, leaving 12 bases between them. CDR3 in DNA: TGTGCCTGGAGTGACAGGCATGGTACCTACGAGCAGTACTTC. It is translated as CAWSDRHGTYEQYF. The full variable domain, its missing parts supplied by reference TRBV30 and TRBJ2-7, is SQTIHQWPATLVQPVGSPLSLECTVEGTSNPNLYWYRQAAGRGLQLLFYSVGIGQISSEVPQNLSASRPQDRQFILSSKKLLLSDSGFYLCAWSDRHGTYEQYFGPGTRLTVT.

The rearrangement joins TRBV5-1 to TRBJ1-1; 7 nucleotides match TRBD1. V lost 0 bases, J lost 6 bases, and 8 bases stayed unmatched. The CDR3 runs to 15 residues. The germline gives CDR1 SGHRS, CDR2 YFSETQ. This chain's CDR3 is CASSLGAGGPPEAFF. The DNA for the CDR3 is TGCGCCAGCAGCTTGGGGGCAGGGGGTCCGCCTGAAGCTTTCTTT.

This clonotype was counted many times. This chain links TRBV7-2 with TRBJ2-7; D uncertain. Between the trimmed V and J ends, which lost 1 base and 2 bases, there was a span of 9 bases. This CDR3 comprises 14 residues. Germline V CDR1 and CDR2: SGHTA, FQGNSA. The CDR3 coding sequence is TGTGCCAGCAGCTTAGTCCCCGCACCCTACGAGCAGTACTTC. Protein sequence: CASSLVPAPYEQYF. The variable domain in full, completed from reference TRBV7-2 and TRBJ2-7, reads GAGVSQSPSNKVTEKGKDVELRCDPISGHTALYWYRQSLGQGLEFLIYFQGNSAPDKSGLPSDRFSAERTGGSVSTLTIQRTQQEDSAVYLCASSLVPAPYEQYFGPGTRLTVT.

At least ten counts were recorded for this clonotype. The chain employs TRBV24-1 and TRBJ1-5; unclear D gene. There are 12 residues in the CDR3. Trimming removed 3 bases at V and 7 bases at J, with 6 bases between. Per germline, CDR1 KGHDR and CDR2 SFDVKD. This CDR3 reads CATSDGEQPQHF. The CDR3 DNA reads TGTGCCACCAGTGATGGGGAACAGCCCCAGCATTTT.

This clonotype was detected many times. CDR3 in amino acids: CASIREAPHEQYF. For the CDR3, the DNA is TGTGCCAGCATTCGGGAGGCCCCCCACGAGCAGTACTTC. This rearrangement joins TRBV28 to TRBJ2-7, with 7 bases lining up with TRBD2. Germline CDR1 and CDR2: MDHEN and SYDVKM. The CDR3 totals 13 residues. After removal of 7 bases from V and 5 bases from J, the junction contained 8 bases not matched to a gene.

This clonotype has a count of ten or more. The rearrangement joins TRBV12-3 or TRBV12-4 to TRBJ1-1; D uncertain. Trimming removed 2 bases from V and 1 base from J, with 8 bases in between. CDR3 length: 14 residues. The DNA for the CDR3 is TGTGCCAGCAGTTTATCCTGGGGGAACACTGAAGCTTTCTTT. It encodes CASSLSWGNTEAFF.

This CDR3 reads CASSLVGLAYEQYF. The CDR3 DNA reads TGTGCCAGCAGCTTAGTGGGACTAGCTTATGAGCAGTACTTC. This chain joins TRBV7-8 and TRBJ2-7, with 9 bases matching TRBD2. Germline V CDR1 and CDR2: SGHVS, FQNEAQ. V was clipped by 1 base and J by 7 bases; unmatched bases: 5. There are 14 residues in the CDR3.

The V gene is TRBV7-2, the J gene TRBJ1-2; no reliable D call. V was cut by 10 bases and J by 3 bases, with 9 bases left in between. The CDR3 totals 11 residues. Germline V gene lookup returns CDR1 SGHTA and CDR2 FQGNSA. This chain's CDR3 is CAIRKDYGYTF. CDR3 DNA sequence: TGTGCCATCCGGAAAGACTATGGCTACACCTTC.

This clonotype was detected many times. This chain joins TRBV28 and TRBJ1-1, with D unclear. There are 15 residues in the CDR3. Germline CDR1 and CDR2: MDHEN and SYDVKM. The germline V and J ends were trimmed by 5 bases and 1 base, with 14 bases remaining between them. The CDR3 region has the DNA TGTGCCAGCAGTCTCCAGACGTCCGAGAACACTGAAGCTTTCTTT. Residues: CASSLQTSENTEAFF.

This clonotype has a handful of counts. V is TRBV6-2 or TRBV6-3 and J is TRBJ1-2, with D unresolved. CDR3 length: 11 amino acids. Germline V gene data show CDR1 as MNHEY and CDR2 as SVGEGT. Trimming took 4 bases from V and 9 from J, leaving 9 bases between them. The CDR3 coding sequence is TGTGCCAGCAGTTTCCCAGGAAGCTACACCTTC. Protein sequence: CASSFPGSYTF.